This TCR beta chain was observed in a study of blood T cell repertoires in COVID-19. On the study more broadly: COVID-19 samples from acute and convalescent phases originated in the United States, Italy and Spain. PBMCs, B-cell-depleted T cells, or T cells were the source of the cDNA or gDNA that made up the material.

Profiled with immunoSEQ multiplex PCR; TCRdb holds only in-frame clones, not every one. Of about 160,000 clones in the sample, roughly nine tenths were seen once. Trimming left V 1 base short and J 4 bases short, with 9 bases between. CDR3 length equals 13 residues. Germline loops: CDR1 SGDLS, CDR2 YYNGEE. V and J are TRBV9 and TRBJ2-7; a possible D gene is TRBD2 (6 bases). The sequenced sample consisted of peripheral blood. This receptor was identified in a man between 60 and 75 years old with acute or convalescent COVID-19. DNA for the CDR3: TGTGCCAGCAGCGTACACGCGGGGTACGAGCAGTACTTC. Protein product: CASSVHAGYEQYF.